A selection of T cell receptor beta chains follows, all from one sample in a study of blood T cell repertoires in COVID-19. Libraries were prepared by immunoSEQ multiplex PCR; TCRdb keeps only in-frame clonotypes and omits some of them. Here the sample spans over 12,000 clones, approximately 90% being singletons. What was sequenced was peripheral blood. These TCRs come from a human donor in a cohort sampled during active COVID-19. The CDR3 runs from the conserved cysteine through the conserved F or W. The D gene is left open where the match is weak. A row's size may be missing; if present it is once, few, many or a size class.

TRBD2,TRBV9,TRBJ2-2,-,CASTRGTSGNTGELFF,TGTGCCAGCACCCGAGGGACTAGCGGGAACACCGGGGAGCTGTTTTTT
TRBD1,TRBV28,TRBJ1-5,-,CASSYRTGGGQPQHF,TGTGCCAGCAGTTACCGGACAGGGGGCGGACAGCCCCAGCATTTT
TRBD2,TRBV4-1,TRBJ2-2,-,CASSQSPRGAGELFF,TGCGCCAGCAGCCAAAGCCCCCGGGGGGCCGGGGAGCTGTTTTTT
-,TRBV6-1,TRBJ1-3,-,CASSEEEGRLSGNTIYF,TGTGCCAGCAGTGAAGAAGAAGGCAGACTCTCTGGAAACACCATATATTTT
TRBD2,TRBV7-9,TRBJ2-1,-,CASSLGLAGNEQFF,TGTGCCAGCAGCTTAGGACTAGCGGGTAATGAGCAGTTCTTC
-,TRBV28,TRBJ2-6,-,CASSMGRSSGANVLTF,TGTGCCAGCAGTATGGGGCGTAGCTCTGGGGCCAACGTCCTGACTTTC
-,TRBV3-1/TRBV3-2,TRBJ2-5,-,CASSPVRQETQYF,TGTGCCAGCAGCCCGGTCCGACAAGAGACCCAGTACTTC
-,TRBV29-1,TRBJ2-7,once,CSVQTARREQYF,TGCAGCGTTCAGACAGCGAGGCGCGAGCAGTACTTC
-,TRBV18,TRBJ2-7,-,CASSITGSTDEQYF,TGTGCCAGCTCAATTACCGGGTCCACGGACGAGCAGTACTTC
-,TRBV29-1,TRBJ2-1,-,CSVEGGRGTYNEQFF,TGCAGCGTTGAAGGGGGGCGGGGGACCTACAATGAGCAGTTCTTC
TRBD1,TRBV6-4,TRBJ1-1,few,CASRGQGSGGAFF,TGTGCCAGTCGCGGACAGGGTAGCGGTGGGGCTTTCTTT
-,TRBV27,TRBJ1-1,-,CASSLNSLVLNTEAFF,TGTGCCAGCAGTTTGAATTCGCTAGTTTTGAACACTGAAGCTTTCTTT
TRBD1,TRBV5-6,TRBJ1-5,-,CASSLDRTGSPQHF,TGTGCCAGCAGCTTGGATAGGACAGGGAGTCCCCAGCATTTT
TRBD1,TRBV27,TRBJ2-1,-,CASSRQQGDNNEQFF,TGTGCCAGCAGCAGACAACAGGGGGATAATAATGAGCAGTTCTTC
TRBD1,TRBV19,TRBJ1-5,-,CATWDRYSNQPQHF,TGTGCCACCTGGGACAGGTATAGCAATCAGCCCCAGCATTTT
TRBD2,TRBV6-5,TRBJ2-3,-,CASSYSLAGETDTQYF,TGTGCCAGCAGTTATAGCCTAGCGGGAGAAACAGATACGCAGTATTTT
-,TRBV28,TRBJ1-3,-,CASSLTGNTIYF,TGTGCCAGCAGTTTGACAGGAAACACCATATATTTT
TRBD2,TRBV5-1,TRBJ2-1,-,CASSTELAGRNEQFF,TGCGCCAGCAGCACGGAACTAGCGGGTCGCAATGAGCAGTTCTTC
TRBD2,TRBV11-2,TRBJ2-3,-,CASSSGLAATDTQYF,TGTGCCAGCAGCTCGGGACTAGCGGCAACAGATACGCAGTATTTT
-,TRBV3-1/TRBV3-2,TRBJ1-1,-,CASSHHIPGRVFTEAFF,TGTGCCAGCAGCCACCACATCCCCGGCAGGGTCTTCACTGAAGCTTTCTTT
TRBD1,TRBV18,TRBJ1-6,-,CASSPSGQDNSPLHF,TGTGCCAGCTCACCTTCGGGACAGGATAATTCACCCCTCCACTTT
TRBD2,TRBV20-1,TRBJ2-2,once,CSASIIAGGTGELFF,TGCAGTGCTAGTATAATAGCGGGAGGAACCGGGGAGCTGTTTTTT
-,TRBV28,TRBJ2-7,-,CASSSNEGGEQYF,TGTGCCAGCAGCTCAAATGAGGGAGGCGAGCAGTACTTC
TRBD2,TRBV11-3,TRBJ2-1,-,CASSTGLALSNEQFF,TGTGCCAGCAGCACGGGACTAGCGTTGAGTAATGAGCAGTTCTTC
TRBD1,TRBV19,TRBJ2-5,-,CASSTEDRGRKTQYF,TGTGCCAGTAGTACGGAGGACAGGGGGCGAAAGACCCAGTACTTC
-,TRBV11-2,TRBJ2-5,-,CASSFEWRRSETQYF,TGTGCCAGCAGCTTCGAATGGAGGAGGAGCGAGACCCAGTACTTC
-,TRBV5-1,TRBJ2-1,few,CASRGTPTSNEQFF,TGCGCCAGCAGGGGGACTCCGACATCCAATGAGCAGTTCTTC
TRBD1,TRBV19,TRBJ2-2,-,CASSPSPGTATGELFF,TGTGCCAGTAGTCCAAGTCCCGGGACAGCTACCGGGGAGCTGTTTTTT
TRBD2,TRBV6-4,TRBJ2-4,-,CASRRGGRTVKNIQYF,TGTGCCAGCAGAAGGGGAGGGAGGACGGTCAAAAACATTCAGTACTTC
-,TRBV7-9,TRBJ1-5,few,CASSLATGSNQPQHF,TGTGCCAGCAGCTTAGCGACTGGTAGCAATCAGCCCCAGCATTTT
TRBD1,TRBV30,TRBJ2-7,-,CAWSVGGTGNYEQYF,TGTGCCTGGAGTGTTGGTGGGACAGGGAACTACGAGCAGTACTTC
-,TRBV15,TRBJ2-2,-,CATSRPPGTGELFF,TGTGCCACCAGCAGACCCCCGGGTACCGGGGAGCTGTTTTTT
TRBD2,TRBV9,TRBJ2-1,-,CASSVEASGDNEQFF,TGTGCCAGCAGCGTAGAGGCTAGCGGAGACAATGAGCAGTTCTTC
-,TRBV9,TRBJ2-3,-,CASSVDGGRDTQYF,TGTGCCAGCAGCGTAGACGGGGGACGAGATACGCAGTATTTT
-,TRBV6-1,TRBJ2-5,-,CASSDDWQETQYF,TGTGCCAGCAGTGACGACTGGCAAGAGACCCAGTACTTC
-,TRBV7-2,TRBJ2-5,-,CASSLGGHQETQYF,TGTGCCAGCAGCTTAGGTGGCCACCAAGAGACCCAGTACTTC
-,TRBV2,TRBJ1-6,-,CASSELAGSNSPLHF,TGTGCCAGCAGTGAATTGGCAGGGTCCAATTCACCCCTCCACTTT
TRBD2,TRBV4-3,TRBJ2-2,-,CASSQDRGGPGELFF,TGCGCCAGCAGCCAAGATCGGGGGGGGCCCGGGGAGCTGTTTTTT
-,TRBV19,TRBJ1-6,-,CASSIWAFNSPLHF,TGTGCCAGTAGTATATGGGCGTTTAATTCACCCCTCCACTTT
TRBD1,TRBV5-6,TRBJ2-2,-,CASSPIRRDRDSTGELFF,TGTGCCAGCAGCCCAATTCGCCGGGACAGGGATTCCACCGGGGAGCTGTTTTTT
-,TRBV10-3,TRBJ2-7,-,CAISVQGSYSEQYF,TGTGCCATCAGTGTCCAGGGTTCCTATAGCGAGCAGTACTTC
TRBD1,TRBV7-8,TRBJ2-5,-,CASSLDRTGRVGETQYF,TGTGCCAGCAGCTTAGACAGGACAGGGCGAGTAGGAGAGACCCAGTACTTC
-,TRBV15,TRBJ2-3,-,CATSRDVASLSTDTQYF,TGTGCCACCAGCAGAGACGTGGCTAGCCTTAGCACAGATACGCAGTATTTT
TRBD2,TRBV7-9,TRBJ2-1,-,CASSLSTSGYNEQFF,TGTGCCAGCAGCTTGTCGACTAGCGGATACAATGAGCAGTTCTTC
TRBD2,TRBV7-8,TRBJ2-1,-,CASSLVPSGGPQFF,TGTGCCAGCAGCTTAGTTCCTAGCGGGGGCCCCCAGTTCTTC
-,TRBV21-1,TRBJ2-7,-,CASSKEGASGSDSEQYF,TGTGCCAGCAGCAAAGAGGGGGCGAGCGGGAGTGATTCCGAGCAGTACTTC
TRBD2,TRBV27,TRBJ2-1,-,CASTRTGTSGYNEQFF,TGTGCCAGCACCAGAACCGGGACTAGCGGCTACAATGAGCAGTTCTTC